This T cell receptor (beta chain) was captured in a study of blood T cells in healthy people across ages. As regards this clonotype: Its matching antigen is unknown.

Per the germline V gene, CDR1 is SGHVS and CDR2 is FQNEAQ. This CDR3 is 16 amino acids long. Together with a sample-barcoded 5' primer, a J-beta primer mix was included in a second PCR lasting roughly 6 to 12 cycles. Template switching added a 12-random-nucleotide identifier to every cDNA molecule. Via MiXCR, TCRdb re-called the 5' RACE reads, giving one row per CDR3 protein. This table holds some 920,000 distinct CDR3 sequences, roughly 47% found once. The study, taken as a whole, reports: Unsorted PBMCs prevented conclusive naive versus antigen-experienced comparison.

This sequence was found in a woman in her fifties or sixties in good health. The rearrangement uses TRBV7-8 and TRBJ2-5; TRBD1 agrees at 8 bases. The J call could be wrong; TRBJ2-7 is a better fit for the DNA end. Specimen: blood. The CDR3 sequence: CASSPLGGQGPYEQYF. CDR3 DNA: TGTGCCAGCAGTCCCCTTGGTGGACAGGGTCCGTACGAGCAGTACTTC.